The 5 T cell receptor beta chains listed next were all sequenced from one sample in a study of beta chain features in type 1 diabetes. Study-wide findings and caveats: When Type 1 diabetes patients were examined, their TCRB CDR3s proved moderately but significantly shorter in all four CD4+ subsets.

Their antigen targets remain unknown. All of the isolated RNA was reverse transcribed, so expressed TCRB transcripts were sequenced. Generated by immunoSEQ multiplex PCR, the TCRdb table keeps only in-frame clones and is missing some. This table has 120,000 or so clones, about a sixth appearing once. Sequenced material: central memory CD4+ T cells from blood. All receptors derive from a man aged 25 to 40 with type 1 diabetes.

The V and J genes are TRBV4-2 and TRBJ2-7; D unresolved. Trimming left V 1 base short and J 3 bases short, with 4 bases between. The germline CDR1 and CDR2 sequences are LGHNA and YNFKEQ. The CDR3 sequence is 12 residues long. DNA for the CDR3: TGTGCCAGCAGCCAAGGCGGCTACGAGCAGTACTTC. Its translation: CASSQGGYEQYF.

This clone has just a few counts. This chain links TRBV10-3 with TRBJ2-1, with D perhaps matching TRBD2 (6 bases). The V end was cut by 6 bases, the J end by 8 bases, with 14 bases between. The length of the CDR3 is 13 residues. The germline gives CDR1 ENHRY, CDR2 SYGVKD. The chain's CDR3 is CAISNIREDEQFF. CDR3 coding DNA: TGTGCCATCAGCAACATCAGGGAGGATGAGCAGTTCTTC.

This clone was observed at least ten times. The chain links TRBV14 to TRBJ2-1, with 7 bases identical to TRBD2. CDR3 length: 16 amino acids. The germline CDR1 and CDR2 sequences are SGHDN and FVKESK. The ends lost 5 bases at V and 5 bases at J; junction bases unmatched: 12. The CDR3 DNA reads TGTGCCAGCAGCTTGTACCTAGCGGACCGAAACAATGAGCAGTTCTTC. Translated, it gives CASSLYLADRNNEQFF.

This clone was seen only a few times. V is TRBV7-2 and J is TRBJ2-3; 10 bases line up with TRBD2. This CDR3 comprises 15 residues. The germline gives CDR1 SGHTA, CDR2 FQGNSA. Unmatched junction bases numbered 9, after V lost 6 bases and J lost 6 bases. CDR3 region: CASRIGSGGADTQYF. As DNA, the CDR3 is TGTGCCAGCAGAATAGGAAGCGGGGGGGCGGATACGCAGTATTTT.

The chain recombines TRBV15 with TRBJ2-1; 8 nucleotides agree with TRBD1. The junction had 5 bases not matched to a gene; V was cut back by 4 bases and J by 3 bases. The germline CDR1 and CDR2 sequences are LNHNV and YYDKDF (reference sequence). The CDR3 runs to 15 residues. CDR3 DNA: TGTGCCACCAGCACAGGACAGGGTGACTACAATGAGCAGTTCTTC. Translated, it gives CATSTGQGDYNEQFF.